The 27 T cell receptor beta chains given below trace back to one sample, sequenced in a study of T cells in Graves' hyperthyroidism and ophthalmopathy. RNA transcripts gave rise to amplified TCR beta CDR3 regions. The HTBI primer set drove a first-round RT-PCR of the TCR CDR3. MiXCR was run by TCRdb on the multiplex PCR reads, yielding one entry per CDR3 protein. The data hold approximately 400,000 distinct CDR3 sequences, with 13% observed a single time. Source material: blood. Receptor source: a man aged 30 to 45 with Graves' hyperthyroidism that later progressed to Graves' ophthalmopathy.

This clonotype was observed at least ten times. The chain recombines TRBV28 with TRBJ1-1; D is possibly TRBD1 (6 bases). Germline V gives CDR1 MDHEN, CDR2 SYDVKM. The CDR3 has 13 residues. V was clipped by 6 bases and J by 4 bases, with 12 bases between them. The CDR3 sequence: CASSIIGGTEAFF. In DNA form, the CDR3 reads TGTGCCAGCAGCATAATAGGGGGCACTGAAGCTTTCTTT.

This chain connects TRBV14 to TRBJ2-3, with 7 bases fitting TRBD1. Trimming cost V 2 bases and J 1 base; bases outside gene matches: 12. Germline-derived CDR1 and CDR2 are SGHDN and FVKESK. The CDR3 spans 18 residues. The CDR3: CASSQFGTVYSGTDTQYF. For the CDR3, the DNA is TGTGCCAGCAGCCAATTCGGGACAGTCTATTCCGGCACAGATACGCAGTATTTT.

Ten or more counts support this clonotype. The J gene is TRBJ1-5, the V gene TRBV28; D gene uncertain. Trimming shortened V by 1 base and J by 5 bases, and 9 bases separated the two germline ends. CDR1 and CDR2 from the germline V gene are MDHEN and SYDVKM. This CDR3 is 14 amino acids long. As DNA, the CDR3 is TGTGCCAGCAGTTTATCCCCAGAAGATCAGCCCCAGCATTTT. This encodes CASSLSPEDQPQHF.

This clonotype was seen at least ten times. V and J are TRBV7-6 and TRBJ2-7, with 8 nucleotides matching TRBD1. The CDR3 extends over 14 amino acids. Losses at the gene ends were 2 bases for V and 3 bases for J; bases not matched to a gene: 3. From germline, CDR1 is SGHVS and CDR2 FNYEAQ. CDR3 in DNA: TGTGCCAGCAGCTTAAGACAGGGGTACTACGAGCAGTACTTC. The encoded protein is CASSLRQGYYEQYF.

The chain employs TRBV25-1 and TRBJ1-1, with a weak D call TRBD1 (6 bases). V was cut by 4 bases and J by 3 bases, with 18 bases left in between. Germline V gives CDR1 MGHDK, CDR2 SYGVNS. This CDR3 contains 16 residues. The CDR3 here is CASSALQGGGDTEAFF. DNA of the CDR3: TGTGCCAGCAGTGCGTTACAGGGAGGGGGGGACACTGAAGCTTTCTTT. The complete variable domain, with remaining parts taken from reference TRBV25-1 and TRBJ1-1, reads EADIYQTPRYLVIGTGKKITLECSQTMGHDKMYWYQQDPGMELHLIHYSYGVNSTEKGDLSSESTVSRIRTEHFPLTLESARPSHTSQYLCASSALQGGGDTEAFFGQGTRLTVV.

This clonotype was recorded many times. The V call is TRBV4-2, the J call TRBJ2-1; D is tentatively TRBD1 or TRBD2 (5 bases each). The CDR3 contains 15 residues. Per the germline V gene, CDR1 is LGHNA and CDR2 is YNFKEQ. Trimming stripped 3 bases from V and 0 bases from J, with 9 bases between. CDR3 amino acids: CASSQGESSYNEQFF. In DNA, the CDR3 is TGTGCCAGCAGCCAGGGGGAGAGCTCCTACAATGAGCAGTTCTTC.

The rearrangement joins TRBV24-1 to TRBJ2-2, with D unresolved. V was shortened by 1 base and J by 8 bases, with 4 bases between the two germline ends. CDR3 size: 12 residues. Germline CDR1 and CDR2: KGHDR and SFDVKD. Written as DNA, the CDR3 is TGTGCCACCAGTGATTTAATGGGGGAGCTGTTTTTT. It encodes CATSDLMGELFF.

This clonotype was seen at least ten times. V usage is TRBV6-6 and J usage is TRBJ2-7; 11 nucleotides align to TRBD1. The CDR3 sequence is 14 residues long. CDR1 and CDR2 from the germline V gene are MNHNY and SVGAGI (reference sequence). V shed 2 bases and J 3 bases; nucleotides not matched to a gene: 0. CDR3 residues: CASSYGTGGYEQYF. The CDR3 nucleotides read TGTGCCAGCAGTTACGGGACAGGGGGCTACGAGCAGTACTTC.

In its sample, this clonotype was seen many times. This chain connects TRBV28 to TRBJ2-5, with 7 bases aligning to TRBD2. Germline V gives CDR1 MDHEN, CDR2 SYDVKM. Unmatched junction bases numbered 5, after V lost 5 bases and J lost 2 bases. The CDR3 has 14 amino acids. Here the CDR3 reads CASSIAGRQETQYF. The CDR3 region has the DNA TGTGCCAGCAGTATAGCGGGTCGTCAAGAGACCCAGTACTTC.

This clonotype occurred many times. The chain has TRBV11-3 and TRBJ2-1, with TRBD1 matching over 7 bases. This CDR3 comprises 15 residues. J gave up 2 bases and V 3 bases, and 4 bases lay outside the gene matches. CDR1 is SGHNT and CDR2 is YENEEA in the germline V gene. The CDR3 nucleotides are TGTGCCAGCAGCTTTGAGGGGGCTGCCTACAATGAGCAGTTCTTC. Protein: CASSFEGAAYNEQFF.

The chain combines TRBV27 with TRBJ1-2; possibly TRBD1 for D (6 bases). V lost 6 bases to trimming and J lost 8 bases, with 19 bases between them. CDR1 and CDR2 from the germline V gene are MNHEY and SMNVEV (reference sequence). This CDR3 has 14 amino acids. CDR3 region: CASSVSPGHSGYTF. Here the CDR3 DNA reads TGTGCCAGCAGCGTTTCCCCGGGACACTCCGGCTACACCTTC.

This clonotype was found a few times. The genes are TRBV6-4 and TRBJ2-3; unclear D gene. The CDR3 has 18 residues. CDR1 is MRHNA, CDR2 SNTAGT, per germline. The V and J ends lost 4 bases and 2 bases respectively, with 22 bases between them. The DNA of the CDR3 is TGTGCCAGCAGTGCCGTCCGGTGGGCGGAACCCCCCACAGATACGCAGTATTTT. This encodes CASSAVRWAEPPTDTQYF.

This clonotype was counted only a few times. The chain employs TRBV7-9 and TRBJ2-7; the match to TRBD1 covers 7 bases. V dropped 6 bases and J dropped 6; count of bases not matched to a gene: 5. CDR3 length: 12 amino acids. Germline V gives CDR1 SEHNR, CDR2 FQNEAQ (reference sequence). The CDR3 sequence: CASRGRTGEQYF. CDR3 in DNA: TGTGCCAGCAGGGGACGGACAGGCGAGCAGTACTTC.

This clonotype occurred many times. The rearrangement uses TRBV18 and TRBJ1-5, with D possibly matching TRBD1 (6 bases). The V gene's germline CDR1 is KGHSH and CDR2 LQKENI. The V end lost 1 base, the J end lost 4 bases, and 14 bases lay between the germline ends. This CDR3 spans 16 amino acids. The CDR3 DNA reads TGTGCCAGCTCACCACGTGACAGGTTGACTAATCAGCCCCAGCATTTT. This translates into CASSPRDRLTNQPQHF.

The sample holds many counts of this clonotype. The chain is built from TRBV6-4 and TRBJ2-2; 10 bases line up with TRBD2. Trimming cost V 0 bases and J 6 bases; bases outside gene matches: 1. Germline CDR1 reads MRHNA; CDR2 reads SNTAGT. The CDR3 totals 15 residues. The CDR3 DNA reads as TGTGCCAGCAGTGACTCAGCGGGGGGGCCCGGGGAGCTGTTTTTT. This translates into CASSDSAGGPGELFF.

The rearrangement uses TRBV20-1 and TRBJ2-5, with a tentative D call TRBD2 (6 bases). This CDR3 is 13 amino acids long. V lost 2 bases and J 5 bases, leaving 12 bases between the germline ends. In germline, CDR1 is DFQATT, CDR2 SNEGSKA (reference sequence). CDR3 in DNA: TGCAGTGCTAGACTCCGACTAGGGGAGACCCAGTACTTC. Translation gives CSARLRLGETQYF.

In its sample, this clonotype was seen many times. The chain combines TRBV28 with TRBJ1-6; TRBD1 matches 9 bases. Per germline, CDR1 MDHEN and CDR2 SYDVKM. The CDR3 consists of 14 residues. Trimming cost V 6 bases and J 7 bases; bases outside gene matches: 4. CDR3 sequence (DNA): TGTGCCAGCAGAAGAGGACAGGGGAATTCACCCCTCCACTTT. Its protein is CASRRGQGNSPLHF.

Only a few counts were recorded for this clonotype. The chain combines TRBV19 with TRBJ2-6; 7 bases align to TRBD2. This CDR3 is 17 amino acids long. Germline values: CDR1 LNHDA, CDR2 SQIVND (reference sequence). Losses at the gene ends were 7 bases for V and 2 bases for J; bases not matched to a gene: 11. CDR3 region: CASTSGRGSPGANVLTF. CDR3 in DNA: TGTGCCAGTACCTCGGGGCGGGGGTCCCCTGGGGCCAACGTCCTGACTTTC. The variable domain in full, with the rest retrieved from reference TRBV19 and TRBJ2-6, is DGGITQSPKYLFRKEGQNVTLSCEQNLNHDAMYWYRQDPGQGLRLIYYSQIVNDFQKGDIAEGYSVSREKKESFPLTVTSAQKNPTAFYLCASTSGRGSPGANVLTFGAGSRLTVL.

This clonotype was detected ten times or more. The CDR3 region has the DNA TGTGCCAGCAGCTTAGGAGGGGACGCGGTAACAACAAAGACCCAGTACTTC. Translating gives CASSLGGDAVTTKTQYF. The V gene is TRBV7-3, the J gene TRBJ2-5; D may be TRBD2 (6 bases). Germline V gene lookup returns CDR1 SGHTA and CDR2 FQGTGA. Trimming shortened V by 2 bases and J by 6 bases, and 22 bases separated the two germline ends. This CDR3 region has 17 residues.

Many counts were recorded for this clonotype. The chain combines TRBV12-3 or TRBV12-4 with TRBJ1-1; the match to TRBD1 covers 7 bases. J gave up 9 bases and V 2 bases, and 6 bases lay outside the gene matches. CDR3 length: 13 amino acids. The CDR3 here is CASSLISQGKAFF. The CDR3 DNA follows: TGTGCCAGCAGTTTAATCTCACAGGGGAAAGCTTTCTTT.

This clonotype came up many times. The CDR3 nucleotides are TGTGCCAGCAGTTTTTGGGAGGGGGCGCAGGAGACCCAGTACTTC. The encoded protein is CASSFWEGAQETQYF. The chain is built from TRBV6-1 and TRBJ2-5, with D perhaps given as TRBD1 or TRBD2 (7 bases each). The CDR3 covers 15 residues. Trimming removed 5 bases from V and 5 bases from J, with 18 bases in between. Germline loops: CDR1 MNHNS, CDR2 SASEGT.

This clonotype appeared many times. V is TRBV6-2 or TRBV6-3 and J is TRBJ1-1, with no clear D. The germline V gene encodes CDR1 MNHEY and CDR2 SVGEGT. V lost 5 bases and J 0 bases, leaving 13 bases between the germline ends. The CDR3 is 15 residues long. The CDR3 reads CASSRTGVLNTEAFF. DNA of the CDR3: TGTGCCAGCAGTAGAACGGGAGTTCTGAACACTGAAGCTTTCTTT.

This clonotype was observed a few times. A read error may explain this, as a much larger clone is one base away. The V and J genes are TRBV6-1 and TRBJ1-1; TRBD1 matches 7 bases. The germline V gene encodes CDR1 MNHNS and CDR2 SASEGT. The CDR3 extends over 14 amino acids. The V and J ends lost 3 bases and 4 bases, in that order; junction bases with no gene match: 5. CDR3 loop: CASSDTGESTEAFF. CDR3 bases: TGTGCCAGCAGTGATACAGGGGAGAGCACTGAAGCTTTCTTT.

DNA of the CDR3: TGTGCCAGCAGCTTACCCATTGGCCAGTTCAATAATGAAAAACTGTTTTTT. Amino acid sequence: CASSLPIGQFNNEKLFF. The rearrangement joins TRBV7-9 to TRBJ1-4, with D uncertain. There are 17 residues in the CDR3. CDR1 is SEHNR and CDR2 is FQNEAQ in the germline V gene (reference sequence). The V gene lost 2 bases and the J gene lost 4 bases, with 17 bases spanning the gap. The whole variable domain, filled in from reference TRBV7-9 and TRBJ1-4, reads DTGVSQNPRHKITKRGQNVTFRCDPISEHNRLYWYRQTLGQGPEFLTYFQNEAQLEKSRLLSDRFSAERPKGSFSTLEIQRTEQGDSAMYLCASSLPIGQFNNEKLFFGSGTQLSVL.

On this clonotype itself: A much larger clone sits a single nucleotide away, making a read error possible. V and J are TRBV7-8 and TRBJ2-3; D call uncertain. The CDR3 is 15 residues long. Germline V gene sequence: CDR1 SGHVS, CDR2 FQNEAQ. Trimming removed 1 base at V and 2 bases at J, with 10 bases between. The CDR3 region has the DNA TGTGCCAGCAGCTTAGATTACGGGTCCACAGATACGCAGTATTTT. Translating it yields CASSLDYGSTDTQYF.

This clonotype was observed many times. The chain joins TRBV13 to TRBJ2-5; D unresolved. V was shortened by 5 bases and J by 4 bases, with 14 bases between the two germline ends. The CDR3 loop spans 14 amino acids. Germline V lookup: CDR1 PRHDT, CDR2 FYEKMQ (reference sequence). DNA for the CDR3: TGTGCCAGCAGCCCCCCTCCCCAAGGAGAGACCCAGTACTTC. Translated: CASSPPPQGETQYF.

This clonotype has a handful of counts. This chain links TRBV4-1 with TRBJ2-5; D is unresolved. V was trimmed by 0 bases and J by 9 bases, leaving 11 bases between them. The CDR3 sequence is 13 residues long. The V gene's germline CDR1 is MGHRA and CDR2 YSYEKL. CDR3: CASSQESSWAQYF. As DNA, the CDR3 is TGCGCCAGCAGCCAAGAATCTTCCTGGGCCCAGTACTTC.